The sequence of this T cell receptor (beta chain) was determined in a study of blood T cell repertoires in COVID-19. Germline-derived CDR1 and CDR2 are SQVTM and ANQGSEA. This CDR3 contains 13 residues. Trimming removed 6 bases from V and 8 bases from J, with 16 bases in between. Sequencing was performed with immunoSEQ multiplex PCR; in TCRdb, only in-frame clones are kept and a portion is missing. The sample shows about 99,000 clones, 91% of them seen only once. Sequencing input: peripheral blood. This receptor was identified in a human donor in a cohort sampled during active COVID-19. This chain connects TRBV29-1 to TRBJ1-4; no clear D gene. CDR3 residues: CSVLGRVGEKLFF. The CDR3, as DNA: TGCAGCGTGCTTGGGCGAGTCGGAGAAAAACTGTTTTTT.